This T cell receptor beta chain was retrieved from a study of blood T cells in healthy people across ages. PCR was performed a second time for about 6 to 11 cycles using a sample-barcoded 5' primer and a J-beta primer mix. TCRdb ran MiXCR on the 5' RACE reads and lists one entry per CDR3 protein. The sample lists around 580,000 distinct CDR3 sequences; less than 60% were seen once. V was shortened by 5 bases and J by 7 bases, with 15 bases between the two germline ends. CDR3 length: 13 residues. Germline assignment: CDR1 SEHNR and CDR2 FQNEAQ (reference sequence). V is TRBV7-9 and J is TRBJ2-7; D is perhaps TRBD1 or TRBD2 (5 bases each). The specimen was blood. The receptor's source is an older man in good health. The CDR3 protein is CASSQRTSAEQYF. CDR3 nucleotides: TGTGCCAGCAGCCAGCGGACATCGGCTGAGCAGTACTTC.